This is a list of T cell receptor beta chains from one sample in a study of follicular helper T cells after annual influenza vaccination. Sequenced by immunoSEQ multiplex PCR; TCRdb stores in-frame clones only, minus some. The table has about 14,000 clones, about 77% seen once; the top ten hold 0.4% to 0.55%. The sample was CXCR5- memory CD4+ T cells sorted from blood, taken on the day of influenza vaccination. These receptors were collected from an adult who received the influenza vaccine. CDR3s include the opening cysteine and the closing phenylalanine or tryptophan. D genes are given only for firm matches. Part of the rows lack a size; the others show once, few, many or a class for expanded clones.

j_call: TRBJ1-6; v_call: TRBV6-5; d_call: -; clone_size: few; cdr3_aa: CASSYGFQGSPLHF; cdr3_nt: TGTGCCAGCAGTTACGGATTCCAGGGTTCACCCCTCCACTTT
j_call: TRBJ1-6; v_call: TRBV30; d_call: -; clone_size: -; cdr3_aa: CAWSVLSSYNSPLHF; cdr3_nt: TGTGCCTGGAGTGTATTAAGCTCCTATAATTCACCCCTCCACTTT
j_call: TRBJ1-3; v_call: TRBV6-6; d_call: -; clone_size: -; cdr3_aa: CASRPDRYSGNTIYF; cdr3_nt: TGTGCCAGCAGACCAGACAGATACTCTGGAAACACCATATATTTT
j_call: TRBJ2-1; v_call: TRBV28; d_call: -; clone_size: -; cdr3_aa: CASSESGYNEQFF; cdr3_nt: TGTGCCAGCAGTGAATCCGGATACAATGAGCAGTTCTTC
j_call: TRBJ2-7; v_call: TRBV18; d_call: TRBD1; clone_size: -; cdr3_aa: CASSLQTGGPTYEQYF; cdr3_nt: TGTGCCAGCTCACTACAAACAGGGGGCCCCACCTACGAGCAGTACTTC
j_call: TRBJ2-2; v_call: TRBV19; d_call: TRBD2; clone_size: -; cdr3_aa: CASRRGLAGGQGSNTGELFF; cdr3_nt: TGTGCCAGTAGAAGAGGACTAGCGGGGGGACAGGGTTCGAACACCGGGGAGCTGTTTTTT
j_call: TRBJ2-1; v_call: TRBV28; d_call: TRBD2; clone_size: -; cdr3_aa: CASSLAGGTNEQFF; cdr3_nt: TGTGCCAGCAGTCTAGCGGGGGGGACCAATGAGCAGTTCTTC
j_call: TRBJ1-3; v_call: TRBV11-2; d_call: TRBD1; clone_size: -; cdr3_aa: CASSLYTGGPGNTIYF; cdr3_nt: TGTGCCAGCAGCCTATACACAGGGGGCCCTGGAAACACCATATATTTT
j_call: TRBJ1-1; v_call: TRBV7-6; d_call: -; clone_size: once; cdr3_aa: CASSLSENTEAFF; cdr3_nt: TGTGCCAGCAGCTTAAGCGAGAACACTGAAGCTTTCTTT
j_call: TRBJ2-7; v_call: TRBV7-3; d_call: TRBD2; clone_size: -; cdr3_aa: CASSLTGGDEQYF; cdr3_nt: TGTGCCAGCAGCTTGACGGGGGGTGACGAGCAGTACTTC
j_call: TRBJ2-2; v_call: TRBV15; d_call: -; clone_size: -; cdr3_aa: CATSPRGSGELFF; cdr3_nt: TGTGCCACCAGCCCACGGGGGAGCGGGGAGCTGTTTTTT
j_call: TRBJ1-1; v_call: TRBV27; d_call: -; clone_size: -; cdr3_aa: CASSLYRGTLNFF; cdr3_nt: TGTGCCAGCAGTTTATACCGCGGGACTCTGAATTTCTTT
j_call: TRBJ1-2; v_call: TRBV29-1; d_call: -; clone_size: -; cdr3_aa: CSVENRLYGYTF; cdr3_nt: TGCAGCGTTGAAAATCGTCTCTATGGCTACACCTTC
j_call: TRBJ1-1; v_call: TRBV6-6; d_call: TRBD1; clone_size: few; cdr3_aa: CASRTGVTGMNTEAFF; cdr3_nt: TGTGCCAGCAGGACAGGGGTAACCGGAATGAACACTGAAGCTTTCTTT
j_call: TRBJ2-5; v_call: TRBV7-6; d_call: TRBD2; clone_size: -; cdr3_aa: CASSLGGGGRQETQYF; cdr3_nt: TGTGCCAGCAGCTTAGGCGGCGGGGGGCGACAAGAGACCCAGTACTTC
j_call: TRBJ1-4; v_call: TRBV18; d_call: TRBD1; clone_size: -; cdr3_aa: CASSLSTGGTNEKLFF; cdr3_nt: TGTGCCAGCTCATTATCGACAGGGGGCACTAATGAAAAACTGTTTTTT
j_call: TRBJ2-5; v_call: TRBV30; d_call: -; clone_size: -; cdr3_aa: CAWSKGLQETQYF; cdr3_nt: TGTGCCTGGAGTAAGGGCTTACAAGAGACCCAGTACTTC
j_call: TRBJ1-6; v_call: TRBV6-6; d_call: -; clone_size: -; cdr3_aa: CASSPLNYNSPLHF; cdr3_nt: TGTGCCAGCAGTCCTCTAAACTATAATTCACCCCTCCACTTT
j_call: TRBJ2-5; v_call: TRBV20-1; d_call: -; clone_size: -; cdr3_aa: CSASFETQYF; cdr3_nt: TGCAGTGCTAGTTTTGAGACCCAGTACTTC
j_call: TRBJ1-3; v_call: TRBV2; d_call: TRBD1; clone_size: -; cdr3_aa: CASSPQGAGNTIYF; cdr3_nt: TGTGCCAGCAGTCCACAGGGGGCTGGAAACACCATATATTTT
j_call: TRBJ1-4; v_call: TRBV18; d_call: TRBD1; clone_size: -; cdr3_aa: CASSRQGGGEKLFF; cdr3_nt: TGTGCCAGCTCACGACAGGGTGGTGGAGAAAAACTGTTTTTT
j_call: TRBJ2-6; v_call: TRBV2; d_call: TRBD1; clone_size: -; cdr3_aa: CASRNRGSGANVLTF; cdr3_nt: TGTGCCAGCAGAAACAGGGGGTCTGGGGCCAACGTCCTGACTTTC
j_call: TRBJ1-5; v_call: TRBV6-1; d_call: TRBD1; clone_size: -; cdr3_aa: CASSEADRVRRNQPQHF; cdr3_nt: TGTGCCAGCAGTGAAGCAGACAGGGTCAGGCGCAATCAGCCCCAGCATTTT
j_call: TRBJ2-3; v_call: TRBV7-9; d_call: TRBD1; clone_size: -; cdr3_aa: CASSFGPGTGPSTDTQYF; cdr3_nt: TGTGCCAGCAGCTTTGGACCCGGGACAGGGCCTAGCACAGATACGCAGTATTTT
j_call: TRBJ2-1; v_call: TRBV7-6; d_call: -; clone_size: -; cdr3_aa: CASSPLRGADNEQFF; cdr3_nt: TGTGCCAGCAGCCCCCTCCGGGGGGCAGACAATGAGCAGTTCTTC
j_call: TRBJ2-7; v_call: TRBV6-5; d_call: TRBD1; clone_size: -; cdr3_aa: CASSGTGGTHEQYF; cdr3_nt: TGTGCCAGCAGTGGGACAGGGGGTACCCACGAGCAGTACTTC
j_call: TRBJ2-3; v_call: TRBV19; d_call: -; clone_size: -; cdr3_aa: CASTVRGLSTDTQYF; cdr3_nt: TGTGCCAGTACGGTTCGGGGGTTAAGCACAGATACGCAGTATTTT
j_call: TRBJ1-6; v_call: TRBV11-2; d_call: -; clone_size: few; cdr3_aa: CASSLEPSSPLHF; cdr3_nt: TGTGCCAGCAGCTTAGAGCCATCTTCACCCCTCCACTTT
j_call: TRBJ2-4; v_call: TRBV28; d_call: TRBD1; clone_size: -; cdr3_aa: CASSLRDRVGVNIQYF; cdr3_nt: TGTGCCAGCAGTTTACGGGACAGGGTTGGGGTTAACATTCAGTACTTC
j_call: TRBJ1-2; v_call: TRBV6-1; d_call: -; clone_size: few; cdr3_aa: CASIPRPANYGYTF; cdr3_nt: TGTGCCAGCATACCCCGCCCGGCCAACTATGGCTACACCTTC
j_call: TRBJ2-5; v_call: TRBV18; d_call: TRBD1; clone_size: -; cdr3_aa: CASSPGTGEETQYF; cdr3_nt: TGTGCCAGCTCACCAGGGACAGGGGAAGAGACCCAGTACTTC
j_call: TRBJ2-7; v_call: TRBV5-1; d_call: TRBD1; clone_size: -; cdr3_aa: CASSFARDSLYEQYF; cdr3_nt: TGCGCCAGCAGCTTCGCCAGGGACAGTTTGTACGAGCAGTACTTC
j_call: TRBJ2-7; v_call: TRBV7-2; d_call: TRBD1; clone_size: few; cdr3_aa: CASTRTGALYEQYF; cdr3_nt: TGTGCCAGCACCAGGACAGGGGCGTTGTACGAGCAGTACTTC
j_call: TRBJ1-6; v_call: TRBV6-4; d_call: -; clone_size: few; cdr3_aa: CASSDTIDSPLHF; cdr3_nt: TGTGCCAGCAGTGACACAATAGATTCACCCCTCCACTTT
j_call: TRBJ1-1; v_call: TRBV10-3; d_call: -; clone_size: -; cdr3_aa: CAIAVAMNTEAFF; cdr3_nt: TGTGCCATCGCGGTAGCCATGAACACTGAAGCTTTCTTT
j_call: TRBJ2-6; v_call: TRBV5-5; d_call: -; clone_size: -; cdr3_aa: CASLGYTGANVLTF; cdr3_nt: TGTGCCAGCCTCGGGTATACTGGGGCCAACGTCCTGACTTTC
j_call: TRBJ1-2; v_call: TRBV19; d_call: -; clone_size: -; cdr3_aa: CASEVNYGYTF; cdr3_nt: TGTGCCAGTGAAGTTAACTATGGCTACACCTTC
j_call: TRBJ1-2; v_call: TRBV7-2; d_call: -; clone_size: -; cdr3_aa: CASSLLGNYGYTF; cdr3_nt: TGTGCCAGCAGCTTATTGGGAAACTATGGCTACACCTTC
j_call: TRBJ2-5; v_call: TRBV7-2; d_call: -; clone_size: -; cdr3_aa: CASSSSGGGGEETQYF; cdr3_nt: TGTGCCAGCAGCTCGTCGGGAGGCGGGGGCGAAGAGACCCAGTACTTC
j_call: TRBJ2-7; v_call: TRBV4-1; d_call: -; clone_size: few; cdr3_aa: CASSQDWRGYEQYF; cdr3_nt: TGCGCCAGCAGCCAAGATTGGCGGGGCTACGAGCAGTACTTC
j_call: TRBJ1-4; v_call: TRBV28; d_call: -; clone_size: -; cdr3_aa: CASSSPAGSEKLFF; cdr3_nt: TGTGCCAGCAGTTCGCCCGCGGGGAGTGAAAAACTGTTTTTT
j_call: TRBJ1-6; v_call: TRBV2; d_call: -; clone_size: -; cdr3_aa: CASSVQTMAYNSPLHF; cdr3_nt: TGTGCCAGCAGTGTTCAAACCATGGCCTATAATTCACCCCTCCACTTT
j_call: TRBJ1-4; v_call: TRBV20-1; d_call: TRBD1; clone_size: once; cdr3_aa: CSASYRGKLFF; cdr3_nt: TGCAGTGCTAGCTACAGGGGAAAACTGTTTTTT
j_call: TRBJ1-3; v_call: TRBV7-9; d_call: -; clone_size: few; cdr3_aa: CASSPKGRLHGNTIYF; cdr3_nt: TGTGCCAGCAGTCCTAAGGGACGGCTTCACGGAAACACCATATATTTT
j_call: TRBJ2-4; v_call: TRBV19; d_call: -; clone_size: -; cdr3_aa: CASSLGGGQAKNIQYF; cdr3_nt: TGTGCCAGTAGTCTGGGAGGGGGCCAGGCCAAAAACATTCAGTACTTC
j_call: TRBJ1-5; v_call: TRBV28; d_call: -; clone_size: -; cdr3_aa: CASSLMRGGNQPQHF; cdr3_nt: TGTGCCAGCAGTTTAATGCGGGGAGGCAATCAGCCCCAGCATTTT
j_call: TRBJ2-3; v_call: TRBV10-3; d_call: TRBD1; clone_size: -; cdr3_aa: CAIGQADTDTQYF; cdr3_nt: TGTGCCATCGGACAGGCGGATACAGATACGCAGTATTTT